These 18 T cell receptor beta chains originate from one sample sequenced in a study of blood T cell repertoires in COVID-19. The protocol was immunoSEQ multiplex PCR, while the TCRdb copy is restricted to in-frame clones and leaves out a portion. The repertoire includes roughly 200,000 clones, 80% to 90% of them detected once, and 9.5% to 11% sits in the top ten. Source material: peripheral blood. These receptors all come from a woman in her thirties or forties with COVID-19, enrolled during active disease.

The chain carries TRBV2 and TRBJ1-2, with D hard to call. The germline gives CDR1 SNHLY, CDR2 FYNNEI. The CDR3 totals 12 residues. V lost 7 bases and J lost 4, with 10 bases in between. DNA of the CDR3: TGTGCCAGCACCGGTACTGTCTATGGCTACACCTTC. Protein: CASTGTVYGYTF. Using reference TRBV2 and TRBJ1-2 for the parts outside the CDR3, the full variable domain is EPEVTQTPSHQVTQMGQEVILRCVPISNHLYFYWYRQILGQKVEFLVSFYNNEISEKSEIFDDQFSVERPDGSNFTLKIRSTKLEDSAMYFCASTGTVYGYTFGSGTRLTVV.

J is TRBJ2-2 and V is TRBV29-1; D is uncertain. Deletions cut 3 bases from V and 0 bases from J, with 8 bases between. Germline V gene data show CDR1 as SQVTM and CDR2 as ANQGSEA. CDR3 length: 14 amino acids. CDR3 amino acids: CSVDGLPNTGELFF. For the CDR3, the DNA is TGCAGCGTTGATGGGCTACCGAACACCGGGGAGCTGTTTTTT.

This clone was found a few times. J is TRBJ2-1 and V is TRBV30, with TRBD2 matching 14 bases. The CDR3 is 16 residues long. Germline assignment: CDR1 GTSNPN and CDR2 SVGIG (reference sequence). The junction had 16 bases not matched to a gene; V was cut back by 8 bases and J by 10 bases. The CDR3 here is CALPAVGLAGEVEQFF. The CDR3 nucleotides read TGTGCCCTACCCGCGGTGGGACTAGCGGGAGAGGTGGAGCAGTTCTTC.

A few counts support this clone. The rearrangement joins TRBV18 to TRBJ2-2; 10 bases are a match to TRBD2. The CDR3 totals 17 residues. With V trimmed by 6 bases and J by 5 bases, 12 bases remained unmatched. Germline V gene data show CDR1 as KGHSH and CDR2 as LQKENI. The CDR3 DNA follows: TGTGCCAGCTCGCCAATATCTAGCGGGAGTCGTACCGGGGAGCTGTTTTTT. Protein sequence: CASSPISSGSRTGELFF.

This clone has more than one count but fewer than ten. CDR3 nucleotides: TGTGCCAACCGACAGGGACACTATGGCTACACCTTC. This sequence encodes CANRQGHYGYTF. The chain joins TRBV28 to TRBJ1-2, with TRBD1 identical over 7 bases. V was clipped by 10 bases and J by 3 bases; unmatched bases: 5. Germline V gene sequence: CDR1 MDHEN, CDR2 SYDVKM. The CDR3 extends over 12 amino acids.

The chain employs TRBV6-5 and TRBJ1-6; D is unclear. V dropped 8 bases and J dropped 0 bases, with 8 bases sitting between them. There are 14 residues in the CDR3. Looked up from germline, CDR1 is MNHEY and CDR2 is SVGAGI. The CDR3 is CASRGSSYNSPLHF. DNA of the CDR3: TGTGCCAGCCGCGGGAGCTCCTATAATTCACCCCTCCACTTT.

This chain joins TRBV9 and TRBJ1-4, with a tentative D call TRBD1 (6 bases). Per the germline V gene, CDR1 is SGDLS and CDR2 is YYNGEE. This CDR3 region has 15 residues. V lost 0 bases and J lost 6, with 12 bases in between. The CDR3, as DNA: TGTGCCAGCAGCGTAGGTGGGGGCGCGTATGAAAAACTGTTTTTT. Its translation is CASSVGGGAYEKLFF.

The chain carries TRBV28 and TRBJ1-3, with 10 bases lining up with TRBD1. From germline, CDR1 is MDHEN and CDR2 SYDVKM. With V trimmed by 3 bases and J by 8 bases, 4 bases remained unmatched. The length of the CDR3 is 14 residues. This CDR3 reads CASSLTGGRDTIYF. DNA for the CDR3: TGTGCCAGCAGTTTGACAGGGGGCAGGGACACCATATATTTT. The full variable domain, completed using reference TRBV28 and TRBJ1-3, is DVKVTQSSRYLVKRTGEKVFLECVQDMDHENMFWYRQDPGLGLRLIYFSYDVKMKEKGDIPEGYSVSREKKERFSLILESASTNQTSMYLCASSLTGGRDTIYFGEGSWLTVV.

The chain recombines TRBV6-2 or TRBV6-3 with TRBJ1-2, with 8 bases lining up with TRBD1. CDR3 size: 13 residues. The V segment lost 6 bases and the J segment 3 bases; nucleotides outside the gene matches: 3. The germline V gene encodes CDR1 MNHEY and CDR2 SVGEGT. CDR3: CASSDRGDYGYTF. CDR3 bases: TGTGCCAGCAGCGACAGGGGCGACTATGGCTACACCTTC.

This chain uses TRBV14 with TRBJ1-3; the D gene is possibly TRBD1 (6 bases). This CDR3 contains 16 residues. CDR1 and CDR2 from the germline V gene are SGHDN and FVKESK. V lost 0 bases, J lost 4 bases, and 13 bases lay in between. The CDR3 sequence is CASSQDYQGPGNTIYF. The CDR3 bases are TGTGCCAGCAGCCAAGATTATCAGGGGCCCGGAAACACCATATATTTT.

The CDR3 DNA reads TGTGCTAGTGCTGGTGCGAGCGACAATGAGCAGTTCTTC. Translating gives CASAGASDNEQFF. This rearrangement joins TRBV12-5 to TRBJ2-1; D gene uncertain. Trimming cost V 7 bases and J 5 bases, with 12 bases left between them. The CDR3 consists of 13 residues. Looked up from germline, CDR1 is LGHNT and CDR2 is FRNRAP.

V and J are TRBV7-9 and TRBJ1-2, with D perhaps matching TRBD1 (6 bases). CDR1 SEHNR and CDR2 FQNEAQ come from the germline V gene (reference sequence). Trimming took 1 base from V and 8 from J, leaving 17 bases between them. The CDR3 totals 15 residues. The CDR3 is CASSLGSLAGDGYTF. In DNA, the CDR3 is TGTGCCAGCAGCTTAGGTTCCCTGGCAGGGGACGGCTACACCTTC.

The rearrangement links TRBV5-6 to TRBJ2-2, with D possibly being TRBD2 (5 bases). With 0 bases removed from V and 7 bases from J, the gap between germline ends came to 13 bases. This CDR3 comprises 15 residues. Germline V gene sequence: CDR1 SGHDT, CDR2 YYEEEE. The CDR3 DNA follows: TGTGCCAGCAGCTTGGTGGGGAGTCCAAACGGGGAGCTGTTTTTT. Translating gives CASSLVGSPNGELFF.

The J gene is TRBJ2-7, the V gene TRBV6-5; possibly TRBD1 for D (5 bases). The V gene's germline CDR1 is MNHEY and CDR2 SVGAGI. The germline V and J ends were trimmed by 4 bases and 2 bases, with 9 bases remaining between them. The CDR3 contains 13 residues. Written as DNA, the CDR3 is TGTGCCAGCAGTTCCAGGGCACCCTACGAGCAGTACTTC. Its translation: CASSSRAPYEQYF.

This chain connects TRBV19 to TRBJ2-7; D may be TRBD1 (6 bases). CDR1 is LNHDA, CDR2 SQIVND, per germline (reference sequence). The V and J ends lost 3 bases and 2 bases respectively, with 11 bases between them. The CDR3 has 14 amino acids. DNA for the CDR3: TGTGCCAGTAGTATGACAGGTGGAGCCTACGAGCAGTACTTC. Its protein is CASSMTGGAYEQYF.

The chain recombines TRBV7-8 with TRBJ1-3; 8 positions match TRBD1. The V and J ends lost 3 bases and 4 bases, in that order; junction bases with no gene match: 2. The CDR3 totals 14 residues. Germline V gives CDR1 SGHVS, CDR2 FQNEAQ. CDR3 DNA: TGTGCCAGCAGCTTCCAGGGGGCGGGAAACACCATATATTTT. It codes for CASSFQGAGNTIYF. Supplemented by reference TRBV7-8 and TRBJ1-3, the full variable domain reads GAGVSQSPRYKVAKRGQDVALRCDPISGHVSLFWYQQALGQGPEFLTYFQNEAQLDKSGLPSDRFFAERPEGSVSTLKIQRTQQEDSAVYLCASSFQGAGNTIYFGEGSWLTVV.

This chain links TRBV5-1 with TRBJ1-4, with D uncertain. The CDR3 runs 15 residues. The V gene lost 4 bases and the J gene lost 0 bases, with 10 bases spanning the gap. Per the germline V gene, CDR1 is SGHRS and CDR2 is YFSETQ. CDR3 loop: CASSGSGSTNEKLFF. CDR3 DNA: TGCGCCAGCAGCGGTTCGGGGTCAACTAATGAAAAACTGTTTTTT.

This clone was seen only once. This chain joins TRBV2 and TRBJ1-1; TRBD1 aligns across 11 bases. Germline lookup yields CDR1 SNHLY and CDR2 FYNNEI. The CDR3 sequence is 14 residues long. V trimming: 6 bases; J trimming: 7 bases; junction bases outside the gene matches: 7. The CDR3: CASRGDRGVGEAFF. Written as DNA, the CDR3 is TGTGCCAGCAGGGGGGACAGGGGGGTCGGTGAAGCTTTCTTT.